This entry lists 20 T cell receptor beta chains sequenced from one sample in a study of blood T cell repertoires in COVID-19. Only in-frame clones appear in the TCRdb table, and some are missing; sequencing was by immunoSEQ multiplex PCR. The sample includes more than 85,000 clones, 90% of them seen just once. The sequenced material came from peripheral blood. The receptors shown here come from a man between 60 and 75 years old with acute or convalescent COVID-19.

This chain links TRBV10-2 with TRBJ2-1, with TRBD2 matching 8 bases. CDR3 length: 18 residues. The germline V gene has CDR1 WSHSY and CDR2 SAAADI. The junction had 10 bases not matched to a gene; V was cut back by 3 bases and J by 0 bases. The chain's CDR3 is CASSDRLAGRSSYNEQFF. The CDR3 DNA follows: TGCGCCAGCAGTGATAGGCTAGCGGGCCGGAGCTCCTACAATGAGCAGTTCTTC.

The CDR3 sequence: CASSFSPTSNYGYTF. CDR3 in DNA: TGTGCCAGCAGTTTTAGTCCGACTTCTAACTATGGCTACACCTTC. V is TRBV28 and J is TRBJ1-2; no clear D gene. Germline CDR1 MDHEN, CDR2 SYDVKM. V lost 3 bases and J 0 bases, leaving 11 bases between the germline ends. This CDR3 is 15 amino acids long.

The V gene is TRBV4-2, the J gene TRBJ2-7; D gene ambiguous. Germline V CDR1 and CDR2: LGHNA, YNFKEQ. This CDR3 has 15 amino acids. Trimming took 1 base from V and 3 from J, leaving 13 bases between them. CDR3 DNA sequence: TGTGCCAGCAGCCAAGGCCGCGGAGAGAGCTACGAGCAGTACTTC. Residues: CASSQGRGESYEQYF.

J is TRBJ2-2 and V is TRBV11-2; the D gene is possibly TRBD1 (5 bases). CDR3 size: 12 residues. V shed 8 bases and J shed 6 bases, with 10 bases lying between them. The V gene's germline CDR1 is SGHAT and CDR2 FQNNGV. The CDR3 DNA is TGTGCCAGCCCCCAGGGCCCCGGGGAGCTGTTTTTT. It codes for CASPQGPGELFF.

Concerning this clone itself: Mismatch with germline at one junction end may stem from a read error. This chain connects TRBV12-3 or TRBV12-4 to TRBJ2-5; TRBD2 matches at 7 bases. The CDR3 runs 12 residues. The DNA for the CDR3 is TGTGCCAGCAGGCCCGGAGCTAGCGGACCCCACTTC. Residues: CASRPGASGPHF.

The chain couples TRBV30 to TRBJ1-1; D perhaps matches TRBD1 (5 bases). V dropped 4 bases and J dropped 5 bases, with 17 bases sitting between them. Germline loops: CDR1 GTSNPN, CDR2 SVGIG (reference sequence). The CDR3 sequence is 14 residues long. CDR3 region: CAWTFLAGRTEAFF. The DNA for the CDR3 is TGTGCCTGGACTTTCCTGGCAGGGCGGACTGAAGCTTTCTTT.

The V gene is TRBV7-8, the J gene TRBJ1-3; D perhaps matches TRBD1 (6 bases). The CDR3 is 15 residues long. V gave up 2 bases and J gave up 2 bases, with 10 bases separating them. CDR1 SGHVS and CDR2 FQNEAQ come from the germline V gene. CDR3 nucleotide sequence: TGTGCCAGCAGCTTACTCAGGGGAACTGGAAACACCATATATTTT. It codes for CASSLLRGTGNTIYF.

The CDR3 spells CASSENLWDGTGEKAFF. In DNA form, the CDR3 reads TGTGCCAGCAGTGAAAATTTATGGGACGGGACAGGGGAAAAAGCTTTCTTT. The chain carries TRBV6-1 and TRBJ1-1; 10 bases match TRBD1. This CDR3 has 17 residues. Trimming at V came to 2 bases and at J to 9 bases, leaving 15 bases not matched to a gene. Germline V lookup: CDR1 MNHNS, CDR2 SASEGT.

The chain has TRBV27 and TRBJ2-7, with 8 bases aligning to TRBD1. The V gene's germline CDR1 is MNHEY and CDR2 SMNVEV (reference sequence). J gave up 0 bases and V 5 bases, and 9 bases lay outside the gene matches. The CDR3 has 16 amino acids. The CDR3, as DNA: TGTGCCAGCAGTCCCCTGGGACAGGCCTCCTCCTACGAGCAGTACTTC. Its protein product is CASSPLGQASSYEQYF.

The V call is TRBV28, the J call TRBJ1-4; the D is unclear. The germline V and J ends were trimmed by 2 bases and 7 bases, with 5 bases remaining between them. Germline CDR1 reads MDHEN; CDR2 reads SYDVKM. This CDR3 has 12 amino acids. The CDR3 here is CASSLEGEKLFF. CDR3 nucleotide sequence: TGTGCCAGCAGTTTAGAGGGTGAAAAACTGTTTTTT.

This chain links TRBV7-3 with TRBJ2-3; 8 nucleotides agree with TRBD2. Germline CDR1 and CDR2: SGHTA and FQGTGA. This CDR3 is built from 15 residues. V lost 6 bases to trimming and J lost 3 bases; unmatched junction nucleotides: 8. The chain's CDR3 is CASSPDSGSTDTQYF. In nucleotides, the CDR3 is TGTGCCAGCAGTCCTGACAGCGGGAGTACAGATACGCAGTATTTT. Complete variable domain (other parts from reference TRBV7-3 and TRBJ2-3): GAGVSQTPSNKVTEKGKYVELRCDPISGHTALYWYRQSLGQGPEFLIYFQGTGAADDSGLPNDRFFAVRPEGSVSTLKIQRTERGDSAVYLCASSPDSGSTDTQYFGPGTRLTVL.

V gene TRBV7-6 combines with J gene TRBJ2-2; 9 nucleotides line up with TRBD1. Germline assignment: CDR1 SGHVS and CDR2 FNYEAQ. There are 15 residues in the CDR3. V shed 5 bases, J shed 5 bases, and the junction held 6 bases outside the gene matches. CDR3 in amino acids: CASSQDRGFTGELFF. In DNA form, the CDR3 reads TGTGCCAGCAGCCAAGACAGGGGGTTTACCGGGGAGCTGTTTTTT.

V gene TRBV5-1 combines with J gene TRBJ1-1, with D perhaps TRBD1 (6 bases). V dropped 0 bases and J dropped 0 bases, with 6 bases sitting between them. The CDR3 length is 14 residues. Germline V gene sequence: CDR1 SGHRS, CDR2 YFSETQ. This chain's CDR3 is CASSLGDMNTEAFF. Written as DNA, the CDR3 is TGCGCCAGCAGCTTGGGGGACATGAACACTGAAGCTTTCTTT.

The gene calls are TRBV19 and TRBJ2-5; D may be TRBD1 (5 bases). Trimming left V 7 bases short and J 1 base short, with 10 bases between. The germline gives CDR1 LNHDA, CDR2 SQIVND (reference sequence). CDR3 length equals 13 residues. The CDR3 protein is CASTPRGQETQYF. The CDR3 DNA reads TGTGCCAGTACCCCTAGGGGCCAAGAGACCCAGTACTTC.

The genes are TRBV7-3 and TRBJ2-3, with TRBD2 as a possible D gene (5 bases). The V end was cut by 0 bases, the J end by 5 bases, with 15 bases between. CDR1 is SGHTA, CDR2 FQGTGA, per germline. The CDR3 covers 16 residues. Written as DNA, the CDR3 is TGTGCCAGCAGCTTAACGCCCGGAGGTCCCGAAGATACGCAGTATTTT. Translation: CASSLTPGGPEDTQYF. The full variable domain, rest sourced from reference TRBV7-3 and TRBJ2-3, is GAGVSQTPSNKVTEKGKYVELRCDPISGHTALYWYRQSLGQGPEFLIYFQGTGAADDSGLPNDRFFAVRPEGSVSTLKIQRTERGDSAVYLCASSLTPGGPEDTQYFGPGTRLTVL.

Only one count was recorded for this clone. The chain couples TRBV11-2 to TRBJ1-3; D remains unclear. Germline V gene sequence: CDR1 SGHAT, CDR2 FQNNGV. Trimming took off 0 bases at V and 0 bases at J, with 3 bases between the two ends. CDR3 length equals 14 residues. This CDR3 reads CASSLDYSGNTIYF. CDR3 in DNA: TGTGCCAGCAGCTTAGACTACTCTGGAAACACCATATATTTT.

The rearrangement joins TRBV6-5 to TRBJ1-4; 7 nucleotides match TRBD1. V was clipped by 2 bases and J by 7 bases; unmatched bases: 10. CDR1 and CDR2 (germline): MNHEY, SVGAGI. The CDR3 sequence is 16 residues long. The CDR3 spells CASSYAGGGSGEKLFF. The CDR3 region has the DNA TGTGCCAGCAGTTACGCCGGAGGGGGCAGTGGTGAAAAACTGTTTTTT.

CDR3 loop: CASSPDRATYNEQFF. In DNA form, the CDR3 reads TGTGCCAGCAGCCCGGACAGGGCAACCTACAATGAGCAGTTCTTC. The rearrangement uses TRBV3-1 (or the pseudogene TRBV3-2) and TRBJ2-1; 8 nucleotides agree with TRBD1. This CDR3 comprises 15 residues. Germline CDR1 LGHDT, CDR2 YNNKEL (reference sequence). V shed 4 bases, J shed 2 bases, and the junction held 4 bases outside the gene matches.

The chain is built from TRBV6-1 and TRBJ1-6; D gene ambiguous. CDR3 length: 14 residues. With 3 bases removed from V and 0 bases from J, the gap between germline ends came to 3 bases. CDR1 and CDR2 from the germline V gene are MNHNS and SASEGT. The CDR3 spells CASSDSSYNSPLHF. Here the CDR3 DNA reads TGTGCCAGCAGTGACAGCTCCTATAATTCACCCCTCCACTTT.

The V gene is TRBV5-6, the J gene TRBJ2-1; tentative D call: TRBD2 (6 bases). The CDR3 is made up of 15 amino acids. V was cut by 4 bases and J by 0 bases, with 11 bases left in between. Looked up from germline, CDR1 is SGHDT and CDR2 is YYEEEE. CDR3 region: CASSRGSSSYNEQFF. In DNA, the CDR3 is TGTGCCAGCAGCCGGGGGAGTAGCTCCTACAATGAGCAGTTCTTC.